These 17 T cell receptor beta chains share one sample of origin, sequenced in a study of cytomegalovirus exposure and HLA in healthy donors. The study ran its PCR with 60 Vbeta and 13 Jbeta primers. TCRdb's table, derived via immunoSEQ multiplex PCR, lists solely in-frame clones and lacks some. This table has about 110,000 clones, 81% appearing once. The sequenced material came from PBMCs. These receptors were taken from a woman in her thirties in good health and CMV-seronegative.

The V call is TRBV18, the J call TRBJ1-5; D uncertain. The CDR3 consists of 14 residues. CDR1 and CDR2 (germline): KGHSH, LQKENI. V lost 2 bases to trimming and J lost 6 bases, with 11 bases between them. CDR3 in DNA: TGTGCCAGCTCACCAGTAAGAGGCAGTCAGCCCCAGCATTTT. Its protein product is CASSPVRGSQPQHF.

V is TRBV7-6 and J is TRBJ1-3; D remains unclear. The DNA matches TRBJ2-2 better at its end, which makes the J call doubtful. The CDR3 covers 16 residues. CDR1 SGHVS and CDR2 FNYEAQ come from the germline V gene. The CDR3 here is CASSLGSSTNTGELFF. CDR3 DNA: TGTGCCAGCAGCTTAGGGTCTTCTACGAACACCGGGGAGCTGTTTTTT.

CDR3 amino acids: CASSQAGGRGFPYNEQFF. CDR3 nucleotides: TGTGCCAGCAGCCAGGCCGGGGGGAGGGGGTTCCCCTACAATGAGCAGTTCTTC. This chain joins TRBV4-2 and TRBJ2-1; D possibly corresponds to TRBD2 (7 bases). Germline lookup yields CDR1 LGHNA and CDR2 YNFKEQ. V dropped 3 bases and J dropped 2 bases, with 20 bases sitting between them. There are 18 residues in the CDR3.

DNA of the CDR3: TGTGCCAGCAGTTTCGGGACAGGCAAATCAGCCCAGCATTTT. It yields the protein CASSFGTGKSAQHF. The chain has TRBV27 and TRBJ1-5; 8 bases fit TRBD1. The germline CDR1 and CDR2 sequences are MNHEY and SMNVEV (reference sequence). The CDR3 covers 14 residues. Trimming cost V 3 bases and J 11 bases; bases outside gene matches: 9.

The genes are TRBV6-6 and TRBJ2-3; no clear D. From germline, CDR1 is MNHNY and CDR2 SVGAGI (reference sequence). This CDR3 contains 15 residues. Trimming left V 6 bases short and J 2 bases short, with 15 bases between. The CDR3 bases are TGTGCCAGCAGCCGGGTCGCTACTAACACAGATACGCAGTATTTT. Residues: CASSRVATNTDTQYF.

The V and J genes are TRBV7-3 and TRBJ1-1, with D possibly TRBD1 on 5 matching bases. This CDR3 region has 13 residues. V was shortened by 2 bases and J by 2 bases, with 6 bases between the two germline ends. Germline V lookup: CDR1 SGHTA, CDR2 FQGTGA. The CDR3 DNA sequence: TGTGCCAGCAGCTTACAGGGCAACACTGAAGCTTTCTTT. It encodes CASSLQGNTEAFF.

V usage is TRBV5-1 and J usage is TRBJ2-1; D may be TRBD1 (6 bases). CDR3 length: 16 residues. The V end was cut by 3 bases, the J end by 8 bases, with 21 bases between. Per the germline V gene, CDR1 is SGHRS and CDR2 is YFSETQ. CDR3 DNA sequence: TGCGCCAGCAGCTCGTTGGGCCTTGGGGGCCCGCATGAGCAGTTCTTC. Translated: CASSSLGLGGPHEQFF.

The rearrangement uses TRBV7-9 and TRBJ2-3; 8 bases match TRBD2. With V trimmed by 0 bases and J by 2 bases, 1 base remained unmatched. CDR1 SEHNR and CDR2 FQNEAQ come from the germline V gene (reference sequence). CDR3 length equals 15 residues. For the CDR3, the DNA is TGTGCCAGCAGCTTAGCTAGCGGGGACACAGATACGCAGTATTTT. Amino acids: CASSLASGDTDTQYF. The full variable domain, rest sourced from reference TRBV7-9 and TRBJ2-3, is DTGVSQNPRHKITKRGQNVTFRCDPISEHNRLYWYRQTLGQGPEFLTYFQNEAQLEKSRLLSDRFSAERPKGSFSTLEIQRTEQGDSAMYLCASSLASGDTDTQYFGPGTRLTVL.

The chain combines TRBV11-2 with TRBJ2-7; D is ambiguous. Deletions cut 5 bases from V and 5 bases from J, with 19 bases between. This CDR3 has 15 amino acids. Germline CDR1 reads SGHAT; CDR2 reads FQNNGV. CDR3 loop: CASSPLLSPVNEQYF. CDR3 nucleotide sequence: TGTGCCAGCAGCCCCCTGTTGTCCCCAGTAAACGAGCAGTACTTC. Filled out from reference TRBV11-2 and TRBJ2-7, the complete variable domain reads EAGVAQSPRYKIIEKRQSVAFWCNPISGHATLYWYQQILGQGPKLLIQFQNNGVVDDSQLPKDRFSAERLKGVDSTLKIQPAKLEDSAVYLCASSPLLSPVNEQYFGPGTRLTVT.

V and J are TRBV2 and TRBJ2-3, with 9 positions matching TRBD2. The CDR3 length is 16 residues. V lost 6 bases to trimming and J lost 2 bases; unmatched junction nucleotides: 9. CDR1 is SNHLY and CDR2 is FYNNEI in the germline V gene. CDR3 DNA: TGTGCCAGCAGACTCAGGACTAGCGAGCCCACAGATACGCAGTATTTT. This translates into CASRLRTSEPTDTQYF.

The chain employs TRBV29-1 and TRBJ2-7, with 16 bases identical to TRBD2. CDR3 length: 15 residues. The junction had 8 bases not matched to a gene; V was cut back by 8 bases and J by 4 bases. Germline V CDR1 and CDR2: SQVTM, ANQGSEA. CDR3 DNA sequence: TGCAGCTGGTCCGGGACTAGCGGGAGGGGTTACGAGCAGTACTTC. This gives the protein CSWSGTSGRGYEQYF.

The chain recombines TRBV4-1 with TRBJ2-5; tentative D call: TRBD2 (6 bases). CDR3 length: 15 residues. The V gene lost 0 bases and the J gene lost 5 bases, with 13 bases spanning the gap. In germline, CDR1 is MGHRA, CDR2 YSYEKL. DNA for the CDR3: TGCGCCAGCAGCCAAGACCCGGGAGAGCCCGAGACCCAGTACTTC. This translates into CASSQDPGEPETQYF.

The rearrangement links TRBV5-4 to TRBJ2-7; D not certain. The V gene lost 4 bases and the J gene lost 6 bases, with 14 bases spanning the gap. Per germline, CDR1 SGHNT and CDR2 YYREEE (reference sequence). CDR3 length: 13 residues. CDR3 DNA: TGTGCCAGCAGCCCACGCGTAGTTTCCGAGCAGTACTTC. Translating it yields CASSPRVVSEQYF.

CDR3 loop: CASSPRTGKVDEQFF. The CDR3 nucleotides are TGTGCCAGTAGTCCGAGGACAGGGAAGGTTGATGAGCAGTTCTTC. The chain couples TRBV19 to TRBJ2-1; 8 bases agree with TRBD1. Trimming at V came to 5 bases and at J to 8 bases, leaving 11 bases not matched to a gene. Germline V gives CDR1 LNHDA, CDR2 SQIVND (reference sequence). This CDR3 region has 15 residues.

V gene TRBV4-1 combines with J gene TRBJ1-2; tentatively, D is TRBD1 (6 bases). The CDR3 is 16 residues long. Germline V gives CDR1 MGHRA, CDR2 YSYEKL. V dropped 1 base and J dropped 5 bases, with 17 bases sitting between them. CDR3 loop: CASSQVGGRRPYGYTF. Written as DNA, the CDR3 is TGCGCCAGCAGCCAAGTAGGGGGACGGCGGCCTTATGGCTACACCTTC.

This clone was detected once. The chain combines TRBV7-3 with TRBJ2-3; TRBD2 might be the D (5 bases). V shed 3 bases and J shed 5 bases, with 9 bases lying between them. CDR1 and CDR2 (germline): SGHTA, FQGTGA. The CDR3 loop spans 13 amino acids. CDR3 amino acids: CASSFREGDTQYF. DNA for the CDR3: TGTGCCAGCAGCTTCCGGGAAGGAGATACGCAGTATTTT.

The table lists this clone with a few counts. This chain uses TRBV6-5 with TRBJ2-3, with unresolved D. The CDR3 consists of 10 residues. Trimming took off 8 bases at V and 8 bases at J, with 8 bases between the two ends. Germline loops: CDR1 MNHEY, CDR2 SVGAGI. The CDR3 coding sequence is TGTGCCAGCCCCGGTCCTACGCAGTATTTT. This sequence encodes CASPGPTQYF.